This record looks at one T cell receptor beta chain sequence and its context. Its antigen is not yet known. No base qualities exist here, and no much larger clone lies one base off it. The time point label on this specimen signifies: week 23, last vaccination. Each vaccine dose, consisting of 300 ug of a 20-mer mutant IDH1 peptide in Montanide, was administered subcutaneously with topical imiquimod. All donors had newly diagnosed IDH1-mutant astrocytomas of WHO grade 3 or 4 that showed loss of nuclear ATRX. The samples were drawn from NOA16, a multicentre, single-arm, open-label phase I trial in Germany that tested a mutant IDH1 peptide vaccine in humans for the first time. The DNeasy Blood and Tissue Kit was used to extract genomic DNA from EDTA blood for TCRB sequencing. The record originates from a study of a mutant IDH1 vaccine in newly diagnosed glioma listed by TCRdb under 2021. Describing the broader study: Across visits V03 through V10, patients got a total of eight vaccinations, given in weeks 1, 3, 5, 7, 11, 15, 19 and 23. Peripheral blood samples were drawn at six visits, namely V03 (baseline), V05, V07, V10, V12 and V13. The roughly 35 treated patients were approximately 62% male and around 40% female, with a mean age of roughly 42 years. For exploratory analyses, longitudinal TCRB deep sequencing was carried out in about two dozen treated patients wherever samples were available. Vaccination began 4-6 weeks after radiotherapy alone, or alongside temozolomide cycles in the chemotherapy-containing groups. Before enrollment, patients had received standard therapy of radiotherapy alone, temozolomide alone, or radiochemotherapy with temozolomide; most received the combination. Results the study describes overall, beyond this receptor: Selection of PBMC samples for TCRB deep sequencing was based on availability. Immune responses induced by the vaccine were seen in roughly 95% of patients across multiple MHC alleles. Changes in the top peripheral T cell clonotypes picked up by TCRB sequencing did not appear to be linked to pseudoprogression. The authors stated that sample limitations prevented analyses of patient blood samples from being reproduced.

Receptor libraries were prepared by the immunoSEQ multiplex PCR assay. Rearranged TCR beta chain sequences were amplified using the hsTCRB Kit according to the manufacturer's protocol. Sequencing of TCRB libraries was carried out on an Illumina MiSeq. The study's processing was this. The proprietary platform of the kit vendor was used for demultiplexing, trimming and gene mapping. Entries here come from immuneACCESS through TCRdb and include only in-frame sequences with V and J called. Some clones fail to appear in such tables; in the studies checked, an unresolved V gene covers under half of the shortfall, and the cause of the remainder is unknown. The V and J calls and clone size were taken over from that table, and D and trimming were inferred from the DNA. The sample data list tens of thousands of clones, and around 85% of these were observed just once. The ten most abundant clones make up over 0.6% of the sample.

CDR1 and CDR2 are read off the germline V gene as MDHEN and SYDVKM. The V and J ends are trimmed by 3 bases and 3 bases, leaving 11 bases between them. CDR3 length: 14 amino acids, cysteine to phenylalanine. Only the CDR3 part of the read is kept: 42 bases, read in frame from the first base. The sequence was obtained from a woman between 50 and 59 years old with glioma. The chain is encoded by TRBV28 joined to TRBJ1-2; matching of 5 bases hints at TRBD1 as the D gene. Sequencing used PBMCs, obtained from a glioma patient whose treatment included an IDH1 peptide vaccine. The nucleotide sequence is TGTGCCAGCAGTTTCATTGGCAGGGACTATGGCTACACCTTC. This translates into CASSFIGRDYGYTF.